Below are 32 T cell receptor beta chains sequenced from a single sample in a study of T cells in localized non-small cell lung cancer (dated by TCRdb to 2020 to 2021). Library generation was performed with the immunoSEQ multiplex PCR assay. Drawn from immuneACCESS, this table holds only the in-frame rearrangements with V and J called that TCRdb kept. Clones are partly lost; checked studies trace under half to an unresolved V gene and leave the rest unexplained. A total of some 40,000 clones appear in this sample, more than 90% of them only once. The biggest ten clones account for approximately 7.7% of the sample. The sequences come from peripheral blood, collected before any cancer treatment. These receptors were collected from a female donor older than 55 with stage I lung adenocarcinoma.

V and J are TRBV7-9 and TRBJ1-2; D ambiguous. The germline gives CDR1 SEHNR, CDR2 FQNEAQ (reference sequence). This CDR3 comprises 13 residues. The V end was cut by 1 base, the J end by 4 bases, with 7 bases between. The DNA of the CDR3 is TGTGCCAGCAGCTTAGGTCCGAGCTATGGCTACACCTTC. Protein product: CASSLGPSYGYTF.

The chain links TRBV5-4 to TRBJ1-6, with D possibly matching TRBD1 (6 bases). CDR3 size: 15 residues. V lost 6 bases and J 5 bases, leaving 15 bases between the germline ends. Germline assignment: CDR1 SGHNT and CDR2 YYREEE (reference sequence). The CDR3 protein is CASTTQGTNNSPLHF. As DNA, the CDR3 is TGTGCCAGCACAACACAGGGAACAAATAATTCACCCCTCCACTTT.

This rearrangement joins TRBV7-2 to TRBJ2-2; the match to TRBD2 covers 9 bases. CDR3 length: 16 residues. CDR1 SGHTA and CDR2 FQGNSA come from the germline V gene. The V gene end was trimmed by 0 bases and the J gene end by 3 bases; junction bases not matched to a gene: 2. The CDR3 nucleotides read TGTGCCAGCAGCTTAGCGCTAGCGGGGTACACCGGGGAGCTGTTTTTT. Translation: CASSLALAGYTGELFF. Combining the CDR3 with reference TRBV7-2 and TRBJ2-2 gives the whole variable domain GAGVSQSPSNKVTEKGKDVELRCDPISGHTALYWYRQSLGQGLEFLIYFQGNSAPDKSGLPSDRFSAERTGGSVSTLTIQRTQQEDSAVYLCASSLALAGYTGELFFGEGSRLTVL.

The chain couples TRBV5-6 to TRBJ1-1; unclear D gene. The CDR3 covers 14 residues. The V gene lost 0 bases and the J gene lost 10 bases, with 16 bases spanning the gap. From germline, CDR1 is SGHDT and CDR2 YYEEEE. CDR3 in amino acids: CASSLGSGSGLAFF. In DNA, the CDR3 is TGTGCCAGCAGCTTGGGCAGTGGGAGCGGACTAGCTTTCTTT.

The V and J genes are TRBV5-1 and TRBJ1-2, with a tentative D call TRBD1 (6 bases). Germline-derived CDR1 and CDR2 are SGHRS and YFSETQ. The CDR3 covers 14 residues. V was cut by 0 bases and J by 8 bases, with 14 bases left in between. The DNA of the CDR3 is TGCGCCAGCAGCTTGGGACAGGACCTTGGAGGCTACACCTTC. Protein: CASSLGQDLGGYTF.

The V gene is TRBV5-1, the J gene TRBJ2-5; D not resolved. Deletions cut 0 bases from V and 6 bases from J, with 6 bases between. This CDR3 comprises 12 residues. Germline V lookup: CDR1 SGHRS, CDR2 YFSETQ. CDR3 nucleotides: TGCGCCAGCAGCTTGGGGTACCAGACCCAGTACTTC. Residues: CASSLGYQTQYF.

This rearrangement joins TRBV27 to TRBJ2-1, with 7 nucleotides matching TRBD1. Trimming at V came to 6 bases and at J to 4 bases, leaving 15 bases not matched to a gene. The CDR3 runs 17 residues. Germline CDR1 reads MNHEY; CDR2 reads SMNVEV (reference sequence). CDR3 bases: TGTGCCAGCAGGCGAGGGACAGCCAATTACAAATACAATGAGCAGTTCTTC. Its translation: CASRRGTANYKYNEQFF.

The CDR3, as DNA: TGTGCCAGCAGCGGACAGTATAGCAATCAGCCCCAGCATTTT. It yields the protein CASSGQYSNQPQHF. The chain combines TRBV6-6 with TRBJ1-5; D perhaps matches TRBD1 (6 bases). The V end lost 6 bases, the J end lost 0 bases, and 9 bases lay between the germline ends. The CDR3 runs 14 residues. Germline CDR1 reads MNHNY; CDR2 reads SVGAGI (reference sequence).

The V gene is TRBV7-2, the J gene TRBJ1-1, with 7 bases matching TRBD1. Germline V CDR1 and CDR2: SGHTA, FQGNSA. The CDR3 is made up of 15 amino acids. J lost 5 bases, V lost 1 base, and 7 bases had no gene match. The DNA for the CDR3 is TGTGCCAGCAGCTTAGAGAAGGGGGCGAGTACTGAAGCTTTCTTT. It is translated as CASSLEKGASTEAFF.

V is TRBV18 and J is TRBJ1-1; no clear D. The CDR3 is 13 amino acids. Trimming removed 3 bases from V and 10 bases from J, with 15 bases in between. The V gene's germline CDR1 is KGHSH and CDR2 LQKENI. CDR3 sequence (DNA): TGTGCCAGCTCACCCGGGGAGGGCGCGGGAGCTTTCTTT. This codes for CASSPGEGAGAFF.

The chain joins TRBV28 to TRBJ1-1, with unresolved D. Germline CDR1 is MDHEN and CDR2 is SYDVKM. V was shortened by 10 bases and J by 1 base, with 13 bases between the two germline ends. The CDR3 spans 13 residues. The CDR3 protein is CATDTVPNTEAFF. The CDR3 bases are TGTGCCACCGATACAGTACCGAACACTGAAGCTTTCTTT.

The J gene is TRBJ1-1, the V gene TRBV28; 9 bases are shared with TRBD1. The CDR3 is made up of 15 amino acids. Germline CDR1 reads MDHEN; CDR2 reads SYDVKM. V lost 5 bases and J lost 6; bases outside the gene matches: 10. DNA for the CDR3: TGTGCCAGCAGTGTAACGGGACAGGGCCGGTCTGAAGCTTTCTTT. Translating gives CASSVTGQGRSEAFF.

The rearrangement joins TRBV9 to TRBJ2-2; TRBD1 agrees at 12 bases. Germline CDR1 SGDLS, CDR2 YYNGEE. The CDR3 is made up of 17 amino acids. J was trimmed by 7 bases and V by 2 bases; bases with no gene match: 9. CDR3 coding DNA: TGTGCCAGCAGCGTGAGCTCCGGGACAGGGGGCAACGGGGAGCTGTTTTTT. Translated, it gives CASSVSSGTGGNGELFF.

The V gene is TRBV6-1, the J gene TRBJ1-1; 7 bases fit TRBD1. This CDR3 contains 15 residues. With V trimmed by 2 bases and J by 1 base, 4 bases remained unmatched. The V gene's germline CDR1 is MNHNS and CDR2 SASEGT. CDR3 sequence reads: CASSESAGGNTEAFF. CDR3 DNA: TGTGCCAGCAGTGAATCAGCAGGGGGGAACACTGAAGCTTTCTTT.

CDR3 coding DNA: TGTGCCAGCTCACCCGCCGGAGAGACCCAGTACTTC. Protein: CASSPAGETQYF. The chain employs TRBV18 and TRBJ2-5; unclear D gene. Deletions cut 3 bases from V and 4 bases from J, with 6 bases between. The CDR3 is 12 amino acids. Germline-derived CDR1 and CDR2 are KGHSH and LQKENI.

V and J are TRBV10-2 and TRBJ2-1, with D possibly TRBD2 on 6 matching bases. Trimming took off 7 bases at V and 1 base at J, with 14 bases between the two ends. The CDR3 spans 15 residues. Germline V lookup: CDR1 WSHSY, CDR2 SAAADI. The CDR3 bases are TGCGCCAGCACGGTGGCAGCGGGTTCCTACAATGAGCAGTTCTTC. It encodes CASTVAAGSYNEQFF.

The rearrangement joins TRBV7-9 to TRBJ1-2; D call uncertain. The ends were cut back, 5 bases at V and 8 bases at J, with 15 bases in the middle. Germline assignment: CDR1 SEHNR and CDR2 FQNEAQ (reference sequence). The CDR3 covers 13 residues. The DNA of the CDR3 is TGTGCCAGCAGCCGCGACTCAACGGGCGGCTACACCTTC. Translated: CASSRDSTGGYTF.

The V and J genes are TRBV9 and TRBJ2-3; D remains ambiguous. CDR1 is SGDLS, CDR2 YYNGEE, per germline. Between the trimmed V and J ends, which lost 3 bases and 2 bases, there was a span of 16 bases. The CDR3 runs to 16 residues. The CDR3 loop reads CASSGDPARPTDTQYF. The CDR3 nucleotides read TGTGCCAGCAGCGGGGATCCCGCGCGACCCACAGATACGCAGTATTTT.

V usage is TRBV2 and J usage is TRBJ2-1; 12 nucleotides agree with TRBD2. The CDR3 is made up of 17 amino acids. V trimming: 0 bases; J trimming: 12 bases; junction bases outside the gene matches: 12. Germline loops: CDR1 SNHLY, CDR2 FYNNEI. For the CDR3, the DNA is TGTGCCAGCAGTGAAGCGCTTCGGGTGCTAGCGGGGGGGGTGCAGTTCTTC. As protein: CASSEALRVLAGGVQFF.

This rearrangement joins TRBV5-4 to TRBJ1-1; D is unresolved. V was pared by 0 bases and J by 0 bases, with 6 bases between. The germline CDR1 and CDR2 sequences are SGHNT and YYREEE (reference sequence). This CDR3 has 14 residues. CDR3 DNA: TGTGCCAGCAGCTTGGGTCAGATGAACACTGAAGCTTTCTTT. Amino acids: CASSLGQMNTEAFF.

This sequence joins TRBV2 and TRBJ2-2, with 10 bases lining up with TRBD1. The germline CDR1 and CDR2 sequences are SNHLY and FYNNEI. V lost 6 bases, J lost 7 bases, and 8 bases stayed unmatched. There are 15 residues in the CDR3. The CDR3 protein is CASSADRGYGGELFF. In DNA, the CDR3 is TGTGCCAGCAGCGCGGACAGGGGGTACGGCGGGGAGCTGTTTTTT.

The V call is TRBV28, the J call TRBJ2-7; D possibly matches TRBD1 or TRBD2 (5 bases each). Germline CDR1 reads MDHEN; CDR2 reads SYDVKM. This CDR3 is built from 14 residues. Deletions cut 7 bases from V and 3 bases from J, with 16 bases between. CDR3 sequence reads: CASTSEGQDYEQYV. The CDR3 bases are TGTGCCAGCACCTCCGAGGGGCAGGACTACGAGCAGTACGTC.

This chain uses TRBV7-6 with TRBJ1-6, with D possibly matching TRBD1 (5 bases). Per germline, CDR1 SGHVS and CDR2 FNYEAQ. The length of the CDR3 is 15 residues. The V gene lost 1 base and the J gene lost 3 bases, with 7 bases spanning the gap. The CDR3 loop reads CASSLETVYNSPLHF. As DNA, the CDR3 is TGTGCCAGCAGCTTAGAGACAGTCTATAATTCACCCCTCCACTTT.

The chain employs TRBV27 and TRBJ2-3; D might be TRBD1 (6 bases). Germline V lookup: CDR1 MNHEY, CDR2 SMNVEV (reference sequence). This CDR3 has 11 amino acids. V was pared by 5 bases and J by 7 bases, with 7 bases between. DNA for the CDR3: TGTGCCAGCAGTAGGGGGTATACGCAGTATTTT. Protein product: CASSRGYTQYF.

The chain links TRBV18 to TRBJ2-2, with D perhaps matching TRBD1 (5 bases). Trimming left V 4 bases short and J 0 bases short, with 9 bases between. Germline CDR1 KGHSH, CDR2 LQKENI. The CDR3 runs 15 residues. CDR3 residues: CASSLGDSNTGELFF. The CDR3 region has the DNA TGTGCCAGCTCACTAGGGGATTCGAACACCGGGGAGCTGTTTTTT. Full variable domain (outside the CDR3, taken from reference TRBV18 and TRBJ2-2): NAGVMQNPRHLVRRRGQEARLRCSPMKGHSHVYWYRQLPEEGLKFMVYLQKENIIDESGMPKERFSAEFPKEGPSILRIQQVVRGDSAAYFCASSLGDSNTGELFFGEGSRLTVL.

The rearrangement links TRBV13 to TRBJ2-3; D ambiguous. The CDR3 contains 12 residues. The ends were cut back, 1 base at V and 5 bases at J, with 4 bases in the middle. CDR1 and CDR2 (germline): PRHDT, FYEKMQ (reference sequence). CDR3 nucleotide sequence: TGTGCCAGCAGCTTAGTTGGAGATACGCAGTATTTT. It translates to CASSLVGDTQYF.

This chain uses TRBV9 with TRBJ2-2, with 8 bases lining up with TRBD2. The trim removed 1 base at V and 5 bases at J, leaving 1 base unmatched. The CDR3 runs to 14 residues. Germline V gives CDR1 SGDLS, CDR2 YYNGEE. CDR3: CASSVRLATGELFF. In DNA form, the CDR3 reads TGTGCCAGCAGCGTACGACTAGCGACCGGGGAGCTGTTTTTT.

The chain has TRBV19 and TRBJ1-2; tentative D call: TRBD1 (5 bases). The CDR3 has 12 amino acids. Trimming left V 5 bases short and J 8 bases short, with 12 bases between. Per germline, CDR1 LNHDA and CDR2 SQIVND (reference sequence). CDR3 residues: CASSPLRDGYTF. The DNA for the CDR3 is TGTGCCAGTAGTCCCCTCAGGGACGGCTACACCTTC.

The chain employs TRBV19 and TRBJ2-7; 11 nucleotides agree with TRBD1. Germline loops: CDR1 LNHDA, CDR2 SQIVND (reference sequence). The length of the CDR3 is 16 residues. Trimming cost V 3 bases and J 7 bases; bases outside gene matches: 11. The CDR3 DNA reads TGTGCCAGTAGTATGGACAGGGGGCGCGATAAGTGGGAGCAGTACTTC. This translates into CASSMDRGRDKWEQYF.

DNA for the CDR3: TGTGCCAGCAGTGTTGGACACCCCCTGAACACTGAAGCTTTCTTT. This translates into CASSVGHPLNTEAFF. The genes are TRBV6-1 and TRBJ1-1; tentatively, D is TRBD1 (5 bases). Per germline, CDR1 MNHNS and CDR2 SASEGT. V was trimmed by 4 bases and J by 0 bases, leaving 12 bases between them. CDR3 length: 15 amino acids.

V usage is TRBV11-2 and J usage is TRBJ2-5, with 8 bases fitting TRBD2. The trim removed 1 base at V and 8 bases at J, leaving 9 bases unmatched. The length of the CDR3 is 15 residues. CDR1 is SGHAT and CDR2 is FQNNGV in the germline V gene. The CDR3 loop is CASSLGVGLASTQYF. The CDR3 DNA reads as TGTGCCAGCAGCTTAGGAGTAGGACTAGCTTCAACCCAGTACTTC.

This chain links TRBV7-9 with TRBJ1-3, with a possible D match to TRBD1 (5 bases). Germline V gene sequence: CDR1 SEHNR, CDR2 FQNEAQ (reference sequence). This CDR3 region has 14 residues. The germline V and J ends were trimmed by 5 bases and 0 bases, with 8 bases remaining between them. The chain's CDR3 is CASSPGISGNTIYF. The CDR3 DNA follows: TGTGCCAGCAGCCCAGGGATCTCTGGAAACACCATATATTTT.